This T cell receptor (beta chain) was identified in a study of cytomegalovirus exposure and HLA in healthy donors. Overall study results and limits: Later analysis found that TCR beta chains associated with HLA were more clonally expanded than other, equally common chains.

V lost 1 base and J lost 8, with 8 bases in between. Germline loops: CDR1 SEHNR, CDR2 FQNEAQ (reference sequence). The CDR3 spans 12 residues. PCR primers comprised 60 Vbeta and 13 Jbeta primers. As handled by the study authors: About 12 million shared chains were among the about 80 million unique TCR beta chains that a later analysis counted. The method was immunoSEQ multiplex PCR; TCRdb's version includes in-frame clones alone and lacks a portion of them. V, J and clone size were drawn from that table, and D and trimming were deduced from the DNA. This table has about 120,000 clones, approximately 76% appearing once. On this clone: Its antigen is still unknown.

The V gene is TRBV7-9, the J gene TRBJ1-2; D is undetermined. Material for sequencing was PBMCs. This TCR derives from a man aged 55 to 70 in good health and CMV-seropositive. The CDR3 nucleotides are TGTGCCAGCAGCTTAGGAGCAGGCGGCTACACCTTC. This codes for CASSLGAGGYTF. Combining the CDR3 with reference TRBV7-9 and TRBJ1-2 gives the whole variable domain DTGVSQNPRHKITKRGQNVTFRCDPISEHNRLYWYRQTLGQGPEFLTYFQNEAQLEKSRLLSDRFSAERPKGSFSTLEIQRTEQGDSAMYLCASSLGAGGYTFGSGTRLTVV.